The 8 T cell receptor beta chains given below trace back to one sample, sequenced in a study of T cell repertoires in cytomegalovirus infection. TCRdb re-derived calls from the reads in MiXCR, one entry per CDR3 protein. In the table there are some 310,000 distinct CDR3 sequences, 20% to 25% of which are singletons. These receptors are not linked to any known antigen. The sample in question was cultured PBMCs, obtained from culture after CMV antigen stimulation. These receptors all stem from a human donor in good health (CMV status not recorded). Some clones in this sample may be carry-over from other donors' samples.

This chain joins TRBV7-3 and TRBJ1-1; 8 positions match TRBD1. The CDR3 totals 13 residues. Germline CDR1 and CDR2: SGHTA and FQGTGA. The V segment lost 5 bases and the J segment 3 bases; nucleotides outside the gene matches: 2. CDR3 amino acids: CASSQTGDTEAFF. CDR3 sequence (DNA): TGTGCCAGCAGCCAGACAGGGGACACTGAAGCTTTCTTT.

The table lists this clonotype with a few counts. The chain joins TRBV4-1 to TRBJ2-1; D might be TRBD1 (6 bases). The germline gives CDR1 MGHRA, CDR2 YSYEKL. The CDR3 contains 17 residues. Trimming left V 3 bases short and J 3 bases short, with 18 bases between. The CDR3 nucleotides read TGCGCCAGCAGCCATGTGAATGCCGGGACATACTACAATGAGCAGTTCTTC. Translated, it gives CASSHVNAGTYYNEQFF.

V and J are TRBV20-1 and TRBJ1-4; no reliable D call. Trimming took off 1 base at V and 0 bases at J, with 18 bases between the two ends. The CDR3 has 18 amino acids. The germline V gene has CDR1 DFQATT and CDR2 SNEGSKA (reference sequence). The CDR3 here is CSARVLTSLTATNEKLFF. As DNA, the CDR3 is TGCAGTGCTAGAGTATTGACGTCGCTCACTGCAACTAATGAAAAACTGTTTTTT.

This clonotype was seen more than once but under ten times. The chain combines TRBV6-4 with TRBJ2-1; 13 bases agree with TRBD2. Looked up from germline, CDR1 is MRHNA and CDR2 is SNTAGT. The CDR3 spans 15 residues. V was clipped by 7 bases and J by 6 bases; unmatched bases: 6. CDR3 protein: CASTRTSGSSNEQFF. CDR3 nucleotides: TGTGCCAGCACGAGGACTAGCGGGAGCAGCAATGAGCAGTTCTTC.

This clonotype has only a few counts. This chain connects TRBV20-1 to TRBJ2-5; 10 bases align to TRBD2. The CDR3 runs 15 residues. Trimming cost V 7 bases and J 4 bases; bases outside gene matches: 12. Germline-derived CDR1 and CDR2 are DFQATT and SNEGSKA (reference sequence). CDR3 region: CSEPRSGRAGETQYF. The DNA for the CDR3 is TGCAGTGAACCACGAAGCGGGAGGGCCGGAGAGACCCAGTACTTC.

This chain connects TRBV6-5 to TRBJ2-1; the match to TRBD2 covers 12 bases. The CDR3 has 15 amino acids. Unmatched junction bases numbered 8, after V lost 8 bases and J lost 6 bases. Germline V gives CDR1 MNHEY, CDR2 SVGAGI. The CDR3 bases are TGTGCCAGCGTGGGGCTAGCGGGAGGGTTCAATGAGCAGTTCTTC. This sequence encodes CASVGLAGGFNEQFF.

This clonotype has just a few counts. This rearrangement joins TRBV5-4 to TRBJ2-5; TRBD1 agrees at 9 bases. Germline assignment: CDR1 SGHNT and CDR2 YYREEE (reference sequence). V lost 6 bases to trimming and J lost 5 bases; unmatched junction nucleotides: 11. The CDR3 totals 15 residues. CDR3 sequence: CASTQGQGRVETQYF. DNA for the CDR3: TGTGCCAGCACCCAGGGACAGGGCAGGGTGGAGACCCAGTACTTC.

J is TRBJ1-5 and V is TRBV4-1, with a tentative D call TRBD1 (5 bases). The CDR3 is made up of 16 amino acids. Germline CDR1 MGHRA, CDR2 YSYEKL. V was pared by 4 bases and J by 4 bases, with 17 bases between. The CDR3 sequence is CASSLVTGALNQPQHF. In DNA, the CDR3 is TGCGCCAGCAGCCTTGTAACAGGCGCCCTTAATCAGCCCCAGCATTTT.